This TCR beta chain was sequenced in a study of T cell clonotyping in hematopoietic cell transplantation. Study-wide results and caveats: Without cell sorting, CD4 versus CD8 contributions remain unresolved. Broader posttransplant TCR repertoire diversity was predicted by graft donor and pretransplant recipient Inverse Simpson Index values.

The assay was immunoSEQ multiplex PCR, and TCRdb's table has in-frame clones only and misses some. The sample lists 55,000 to 70,000 clones, around 94% occurring once. In the case of this clone: As yet, its antigen is unknown.

This TCR was sampled from a middle-aged man in good health. Some clones in this sample may be carry-over from other donors' samples. The sequenced material came from peripheral blood mononuclear cells.

CDR3 sequence: CSVEDGVYEQYF. CDR3 DNA: TGCAGCGTTGAAGATGGGGTCTACGAGCAGTACTTC. V is TRBV29-1 and J is TRBJ2-7; D ambiguous. The CDR3 loop spans 12 amino acids. Trimming removed 0 bases at V and 3 bases at J, with 6 bases between. CDR1 and CDR2 (germline): SQVTM, ANQGSEA.